The subject of this entry is one T cell receptor beta chain. The sample comes from a study of blood T cell repertoires in COVID-19. Study-wide background: Collection of acute and convalescent COVID-19 samples took place in the United States, Italy and Spain. From T cells, B-cell-depleted T cells, or PBMCs came the material, which was cDNA or gDNA.

This CDR3 spans 16 amino acids. Germline-derived CDR1 and CDR2 are LNHDA and SQIVND (reference sequence). Trimming removed 3 bases from V and 4 bases from J, with 16 bases in between. In the original workflow: Amplification with reference gene primers provided the estimates of nucleated cell counts. The data were produced by immunoSEQ multiplex PCR, yet TCRdb's version contains in-frame clones alone and is incomplete. Clone size and the V and J calls come from that table; the DNA yielded D and trimming. The repertoire consists of 99,000 or so clones, with roughly 89% occurring once and the leading ten covering about 2%.

The sequence derives from a man in his 70s with active or convalescent COVID-19. J is TRBJ1-5 and V is TRBV19; D possibly corresponds to TRBD1 (6 bases). Sequencing was performed on peripheral blood. CDR3 in DNA: TGTGCCAGTAGTATGAGGCAGGGGCGAAATAATCAGCCCCAGCATTTT. This encodes CASSMRQGRNNQPQHF.